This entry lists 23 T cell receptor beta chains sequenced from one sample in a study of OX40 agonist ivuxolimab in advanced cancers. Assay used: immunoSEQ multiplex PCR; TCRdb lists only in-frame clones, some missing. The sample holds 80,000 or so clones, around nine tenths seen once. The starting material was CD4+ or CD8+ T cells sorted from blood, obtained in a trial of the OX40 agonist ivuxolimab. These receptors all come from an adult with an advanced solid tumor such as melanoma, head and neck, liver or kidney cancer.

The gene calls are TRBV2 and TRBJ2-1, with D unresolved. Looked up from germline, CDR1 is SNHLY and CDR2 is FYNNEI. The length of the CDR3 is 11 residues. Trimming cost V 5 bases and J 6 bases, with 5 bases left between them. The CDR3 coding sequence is TGTGCCAGCAGTAATGCCAATGAGCAGTTCTTC. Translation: CASSNANEQFF.

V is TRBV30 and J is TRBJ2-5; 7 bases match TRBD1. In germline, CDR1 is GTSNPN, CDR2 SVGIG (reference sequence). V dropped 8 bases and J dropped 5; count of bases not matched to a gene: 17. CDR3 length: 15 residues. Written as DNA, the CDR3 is TGTGCCGGTGGAACCGGCAGGGGGTTTTGGGAGACCCAGTACTTC. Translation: CAGGTGRGFWETQYF.

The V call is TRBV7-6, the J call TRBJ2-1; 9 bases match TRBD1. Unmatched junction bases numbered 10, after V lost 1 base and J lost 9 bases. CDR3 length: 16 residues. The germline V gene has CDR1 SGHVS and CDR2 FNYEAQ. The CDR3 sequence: CASSLVGGTGKSEQFF. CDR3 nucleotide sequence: TGTGCCAGCAGCTTAGTGGGGGGGACAGGGAAGAGTGAGCAGTTCTTC.

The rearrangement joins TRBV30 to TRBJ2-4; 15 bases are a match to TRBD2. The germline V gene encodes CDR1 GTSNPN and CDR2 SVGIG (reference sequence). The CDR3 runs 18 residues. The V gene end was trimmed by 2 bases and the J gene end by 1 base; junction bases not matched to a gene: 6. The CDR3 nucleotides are TGTGCCTGGAGTTGGACTAGCGGGAGGGTTACGGCCAAAAACATTCAGTACTTC. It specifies CAWSWTSGRVTAKNIQYF.

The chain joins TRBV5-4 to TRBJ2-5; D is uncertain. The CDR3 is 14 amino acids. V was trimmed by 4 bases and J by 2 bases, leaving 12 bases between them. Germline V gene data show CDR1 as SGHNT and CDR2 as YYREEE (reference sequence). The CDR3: CASSPTGRQETQYF. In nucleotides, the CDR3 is TGTGCCAGCAGCCCAACCGGGCGGCAAGAGACCCAGTACTTC.

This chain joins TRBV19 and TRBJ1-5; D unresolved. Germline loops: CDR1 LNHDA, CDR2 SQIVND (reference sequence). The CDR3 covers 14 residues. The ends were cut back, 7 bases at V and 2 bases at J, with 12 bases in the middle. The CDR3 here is CASTRGVGNQPQHF. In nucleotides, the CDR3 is TGTGCCAGTACACGGGGAGTCGGCAATCAGCCCCAGCATTTT.

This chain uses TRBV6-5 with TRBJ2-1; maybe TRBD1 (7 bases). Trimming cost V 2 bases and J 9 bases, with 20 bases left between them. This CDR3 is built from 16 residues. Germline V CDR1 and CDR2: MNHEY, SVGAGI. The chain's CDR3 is CASSYPRQGGGGEQFF. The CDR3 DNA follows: TGTGCCAGCAGTTACCCAAGACAGGGAGGAGGTGGTGAGCAGTTCTTC.

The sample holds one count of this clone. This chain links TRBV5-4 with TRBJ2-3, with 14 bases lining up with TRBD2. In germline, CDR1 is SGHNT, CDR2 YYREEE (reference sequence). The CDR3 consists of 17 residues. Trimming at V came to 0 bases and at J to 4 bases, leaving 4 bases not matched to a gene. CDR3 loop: CASSLGTSGRNSDTQYF. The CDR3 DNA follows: TGTGCCAGCAGCTTGGGGACTAGCGGGAGGAACTCAGATACGCAGTATTTT.

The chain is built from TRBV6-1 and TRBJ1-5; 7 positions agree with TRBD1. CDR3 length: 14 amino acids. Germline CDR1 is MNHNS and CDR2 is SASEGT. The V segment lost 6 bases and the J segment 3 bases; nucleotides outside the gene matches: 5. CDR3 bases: TGTGCCAGCAGAGCGACAGGGCCCAATCAGCCCCAGCATTTT. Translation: CASRATGPNQPQHF.

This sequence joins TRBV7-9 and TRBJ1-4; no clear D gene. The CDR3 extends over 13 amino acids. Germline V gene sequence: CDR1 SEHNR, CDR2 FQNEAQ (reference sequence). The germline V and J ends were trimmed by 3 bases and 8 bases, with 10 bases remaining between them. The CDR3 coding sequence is TGTGCCAGCAGCTTTCGGATGGGGGAAAAACTGTTTTTT. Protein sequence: CASSFRMGEKLFF. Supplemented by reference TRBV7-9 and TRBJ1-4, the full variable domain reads DTGVSQNPRHKITKRGQNVTFRCDPISEHNRLYWYRQTLGQGPEFLTYFQNEAQLEKSRLLSDRFSAERPKGSFSTLEIQRTEQGDSAMYLCASSFRMGEKLFFGSGTQLSVL.

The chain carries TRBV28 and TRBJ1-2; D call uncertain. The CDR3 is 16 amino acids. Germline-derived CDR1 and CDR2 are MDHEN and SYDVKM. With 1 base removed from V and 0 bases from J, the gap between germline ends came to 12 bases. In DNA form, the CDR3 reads TGTGCCAGCAGTTTATCCGGTGGCAGAGCTAACTATGGCTACACCTTC. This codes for CASSLSGGRANYGYTF.

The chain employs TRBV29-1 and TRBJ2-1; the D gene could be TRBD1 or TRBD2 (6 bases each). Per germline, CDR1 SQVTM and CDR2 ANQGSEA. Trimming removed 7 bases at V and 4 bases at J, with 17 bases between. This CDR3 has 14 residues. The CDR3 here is CSARRDIQYNEQFF. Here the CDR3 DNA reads TGCAGCGCACGGAGGGACATCCAATACAATGAGCAGTTCTTC.

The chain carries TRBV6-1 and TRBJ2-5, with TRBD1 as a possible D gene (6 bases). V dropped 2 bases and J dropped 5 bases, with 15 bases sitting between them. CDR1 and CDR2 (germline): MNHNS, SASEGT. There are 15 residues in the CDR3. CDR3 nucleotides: TGTGCCAGCAGTGAATTCCGCGGAAGGGGGGAGACCCAGTACTTC. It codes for CASSEFRGRGETQYF.

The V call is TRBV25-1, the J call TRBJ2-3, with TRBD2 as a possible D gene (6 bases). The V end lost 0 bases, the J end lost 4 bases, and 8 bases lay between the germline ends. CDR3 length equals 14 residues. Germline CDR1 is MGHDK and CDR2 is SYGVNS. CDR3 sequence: CASSEYGGADTQYF. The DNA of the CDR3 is TGTGCCAGCAGTGAATACGGGGGAGCAGATACGCAGTATTTT.

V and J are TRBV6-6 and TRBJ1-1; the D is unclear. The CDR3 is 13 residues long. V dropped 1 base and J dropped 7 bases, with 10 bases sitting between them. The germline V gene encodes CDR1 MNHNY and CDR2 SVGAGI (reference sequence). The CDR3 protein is CASSYWEFGEAFF. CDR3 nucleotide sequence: TGTGCCAGCAGTTACTGGGAGTTTGGTGAAGCTTTCTTT.

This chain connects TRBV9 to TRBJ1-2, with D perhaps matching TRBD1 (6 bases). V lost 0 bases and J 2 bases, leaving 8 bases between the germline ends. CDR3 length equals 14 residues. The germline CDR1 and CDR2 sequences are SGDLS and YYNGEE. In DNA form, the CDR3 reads TGTGCCAGCAGCGTAGAAGGGGGAAACTATGGCTACACCTTC. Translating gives CASSVEGGNYGYTF.

The DNA for the CDR3 is TGTGCCAGCAGGGAGACAGCAGCAAGGCCACCCCTCCACTTT. Translation: CASRETAARPPLHF. The gene calls are TRBV6-5 and TRBJ1-6; possible D gene TRBD1, 5 bases. The V end was cut by 6 bases, the J end by 11 bases, with 17 bases between. This CDR3 is built from 14 residues. Germline V CDR1 and CDR2: MNHEY, SVGAGI.

This chain's CDR3 is CASSLGTGEGYGYTF. The DNA of the CDR3 is TGTGCCAGCAGCTTAGGGACAGGGGAGGGCTATGGCTACACCTTC. The chain uses TRBV7-9 and TRBJ1-2, with TRBD1 identical over 9 bases. The CDR3 extends over 15 amino acids. The V gene's germline CDR1 is SEHNR and CDR2 FQNEAQ (reference sequence). V lost 1 base to trimming and J lost 4 bases; unmatched junction nucleotides: 4.

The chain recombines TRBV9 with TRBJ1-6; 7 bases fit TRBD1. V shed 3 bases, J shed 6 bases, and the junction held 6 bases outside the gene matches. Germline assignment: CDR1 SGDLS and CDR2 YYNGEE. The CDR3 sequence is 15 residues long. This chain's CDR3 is CASSATGDLNSPLHF. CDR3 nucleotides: TGTGCCAGCAGCGCAACAGGGGACCTTAATTCACCCCTCCACTTT.

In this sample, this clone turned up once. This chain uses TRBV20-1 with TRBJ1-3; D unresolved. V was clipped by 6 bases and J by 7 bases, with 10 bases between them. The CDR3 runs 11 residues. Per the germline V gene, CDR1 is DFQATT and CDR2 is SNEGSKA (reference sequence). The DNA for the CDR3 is TGCAGTGCCCAGTACGGGAACACCATATATTTT. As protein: CSAQYGNTIYF.

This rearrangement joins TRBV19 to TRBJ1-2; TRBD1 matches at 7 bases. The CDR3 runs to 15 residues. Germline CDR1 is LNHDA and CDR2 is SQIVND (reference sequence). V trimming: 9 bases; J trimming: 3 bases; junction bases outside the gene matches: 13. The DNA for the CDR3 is TGTGCCAGCTTATCCCACAGGGGAGGCGACTATGGCTACACCTTC. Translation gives CASLSHRGGDYGYTF.

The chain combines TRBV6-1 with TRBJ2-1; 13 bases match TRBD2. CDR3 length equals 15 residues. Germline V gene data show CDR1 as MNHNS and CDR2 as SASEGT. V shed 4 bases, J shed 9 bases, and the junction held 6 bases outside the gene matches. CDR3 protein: CASSASGLAGFEQFF. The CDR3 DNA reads TGTGCCAGCAGTGCCTCGGGACTAGCGGGATTTGAGCAGTTCTTC.

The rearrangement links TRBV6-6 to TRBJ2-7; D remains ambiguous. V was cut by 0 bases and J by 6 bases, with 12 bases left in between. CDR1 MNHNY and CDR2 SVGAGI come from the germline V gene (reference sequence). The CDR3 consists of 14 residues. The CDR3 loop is CASSYSAPIVEQYF. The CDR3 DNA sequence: TGTGCCAGCAGTTACTCCGCCCCAATTGTCGAGCAGTACTTC.